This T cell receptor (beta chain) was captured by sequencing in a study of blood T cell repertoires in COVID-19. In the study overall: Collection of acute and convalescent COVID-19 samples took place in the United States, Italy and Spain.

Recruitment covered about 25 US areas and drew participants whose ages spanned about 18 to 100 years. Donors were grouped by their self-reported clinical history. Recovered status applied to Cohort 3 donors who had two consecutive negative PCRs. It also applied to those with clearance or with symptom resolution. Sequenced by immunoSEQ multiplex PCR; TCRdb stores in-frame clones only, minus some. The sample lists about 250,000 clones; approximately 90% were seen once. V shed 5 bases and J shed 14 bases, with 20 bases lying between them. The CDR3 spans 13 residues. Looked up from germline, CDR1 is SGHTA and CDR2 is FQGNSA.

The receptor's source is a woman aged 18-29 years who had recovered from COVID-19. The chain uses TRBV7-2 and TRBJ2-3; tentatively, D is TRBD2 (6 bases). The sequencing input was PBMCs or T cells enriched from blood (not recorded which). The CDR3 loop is CASSPTGRPRGYF. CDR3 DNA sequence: TGTGCCAGCAGCCCCACTGGGAGGCCAAGGGGGTATTTT.